The 27 T cell receptor beta chains in this list originate from one sample, sequenced in a study of T cell repertoires in cytomegalovirus infection. MiXCR, run by TCRdb on the reads, gives a single entry per CDR3 protein. The sample lists 490,000 or so distinct CDR3 sequences; roughly 12% were seen once. The sample consisted of PBMCs. Receptors were obtained from a human donor in good health (CMV status not recorded). Some clones in this sample may be carry-over from other donors' samples.

At least ten counts were recorded for this clonotype. The chain combines TRBV7-2 with TRBJ2-3; D is perhaps TRBD2 (7 bases). CDR1 SGHTA and CDR2 FQGNSA come from the germline V gene. This CDR3 has 16 residues. V was shortened by 7 bases and J by 0 bases, with 17 bases between the two germline ends. CDR3: CASKPGGGDSTDTQYF. CDR3 nucleotides: TGTGCCAGCAAACCCGGAGGGGGGGATAGCACAGATACGCAGTATTTT.

This clonotype was picked up a small number of times. The rearrangement uses TRBV15 and TRBJ1-2; no definite D call. The CDR3 contains 8 residues. Germline assignment: CDR1 LNHNV and CDR2 YYDKDF (reference sequence). Trimming left V 9 bases short and J 5 bases short, with 1 base between. CDR3 nucleotides: TGTGCCACGTATGGCTACACCTTC. It encodes CATYGYTF.

This clonotype was counted at least ten times. The V and J genes are TRBV11-1 and TRBJ2-7, with 7 bases that match TRBD2. The V gene end was trimmed by 4 bases and the J gene end by 7 bases; junction bases not matched to a gene: 16. The length of the CDR3 is 16 residues. Germline CDR1 and CDR2: SGHAT and FQDESV (reference sequence). The CDR3 DNA reads TGTGCCAGCAGCTCCCCCCCCGGGACTACCCTGAGGGAGCAGTACTTC. Protein: CASSSPPGTTLREQYF.

The chain recombines TRBV2 with TRBJ2-1, with 11 bases matching TRBD2. The J segment lost 9 bases and the V segment lost 6 bases, leaving 13 bases of the junction unmatched. The CDR3 is made up of 16 amino acids. Germline CDR1 SNHLY, CDR2 FYNNEI. The CDR3 protein is CASRRPELAGGGEQFF. The CDR3 nucleotides are TGTGCCAGCAGGCGCCCCGAGCTAGCGGGGGGAGGTGAGCAGTTCTTC.

This clonotype was detected ten times or more. The genes are TRBV7-2 and TRBJ2-5; D gene unclear. Trimming left V 2 bases short and J 0 bases short, with 4 bases between. Germline CDR1 and CDR2: SGHTA and FQGNSA. This CDR3 comprises 13 residues. CDR3 bases: TGTGCCAGCAGCTTATACTACCAAGAGACCCAGTACTTC. Translation: CASSLYYQETQYF.

Many counts were recorded for this clonotype. The chain employs TRBV5-6 and TRBJ1-2; D gene uncertain. Trimming cost V 3 bases and J 6 bases, with 6 bases left between them. The CDR3 totals 11 residues. Germline CDR1 and CDR2: SGHDT and YYEEEE. The CDR3 loop reads CASSYSDGYTF. CDR3 DNA sequence: TGTGCCAGCAGCTACTCCGATGGCTACACCTTC.

This clonotype turned up a few times. V usage is TRBV12-3 or TRBV12-4 and J usage is TRBJ2-5, with 7 positions matching TRBD2. Losses at the gene ends were 3 bases for V and 7 bases for J; bases not matched to a gene: 8. This CDR3 spans 14 amino acids. The chain's CDR3 is CASSLVAREGTQYF. The CDR3 DNA reads as TGTGCCAGCAGTTTGGTCGCTAGGGAGGGGACCCAGTACTTC.

This clonotype was counted between two and nine times. This chain joins TRBV10-3 and TRBJ2-5; TRBD2 is a possible D gene (6 bases). The germline CDR1 and CDR2 sequences are ENHRY and SYGVKD. Trimming cost V 4 bases and J 1 base, with 16 bases left between them. This CDR3 comprises 16 residues. The CDR3 here is CAISASQTSFQETQYF. In nucleotides, the CDR3 is TGTGCCATCAGTGCTTCTCAGACTAGTTTCCAAGAGACCCAGTACTTC.

The table lists this clonotype with many counts. This CDR3 is CASSFVLNTEAFF. The CDR3 nucleotides read TGTGCCAGCAGTTTTGTACTGAACACTGAAGCTTTCTTT. This chain joins TRBV12-3 or TRBV12-4 and TRBJ1-1; D gene uncertain. This CDR3 has 13 amino acids. V lost 3 bases and J 0 bases, leaving 5 bases between the germline ends.

This clonotype was seen repeatedly, ten times or more. V usage is TRBV6-1 and J usage is TRBJ1-1; D remains ambiguous. This CDR3 region has 12 residues. V was trimmed by 6 bases and J by 0 bases, leaving 5 bases between them. CDR1 MNHNS and CDR2 SASEGT come from the germline V gene. The CDR3 region is CASSWLNTEAFF. The CDR3 coding sequence is TGTGCCAGCAGCTGGCTGAACACTGAAGCTTTCTTT.

This clonotype was recorded at least ten times. The CDR3 DNA sequence: TGTGCCAGCAGCTTAGTCACGTCGGGTGGAGGGGCCAACGTCCTGACTTTC. It is translated as CASSLVTSGGGANVLTF. The chain joins TRBV7-8 to TRBJ2-6; D ambiguous. The CDR3 consists of 17 residues. Trimming pared 1 base from V and 4 bases from J, leaving 14 bases between. Germline CDR1 reads SGHVS; CDR2 reads FQNEAQ.

In this sample, this clonotype turned up a few times. The V gene is TRBV15, the J gene TRBJ1-4; TRBD1 might be the D (5 bases). The V gene lost 3 bases and the J gene lost 4 bases, with 15 bases spanning the gap. Germline V gives CDR1 LNHNV, CDR2 YYDKDF (reference sequence). The CDR3 extends over 16 amino acids. CDR3 region: CATSRGQTDINEKLFF. In DNA, the CDR3 is TGTGCCACCAGCAGGGGCCAGACAGACATTAATGAAAAACTGTTTTTT.

In the case of this clonotype: The junction does not match germline at one end; this may be a read error. The chain uses TRBV28 and TRBJ2-7; D may be TRBD1 or TRBD2 (5 bases each). From germline, CDR1 is MDHEN and CDR2 SYDVKM. CDR3 length: 13 amino acids. CDR3 region: CASSPGTEPTNRF. In nucleotides, the CDR3 is TGTGCCAGCAGTCCTGGGACGGAACCTACGAATCGGTTC. The whole variable domain, remainder taken from reference TRBV28 and TRBJ2-7, is DVKVTQSSRYLVKRTGEKVFLECVQDMDHENMFWYRQDPGLGLRLIYFSYDVKMKEKGDIPEGYSVSREKKERFSLILESASTNQTSMYLCASSPGTEPTNRFGPGTRLTVT.

This clonotype was counted ten times or more. V is TRBV7-2 and J is TRBJ1-4; 8 bases align to TRBD1. Germline V CDR1 and CDR2: SGHTA, FQGNSA. The J segment lost 5 bases and the V segment lost 4 bases, leaving 9 bases of the junction unmatched. The length of the CDR3 is 16 residues. The CDR3 bases are TGTGCCAGCAGCTCTGTGGGCCGACAGGGGAATGAAAAACTGTTTTTT. Translating it yields CASSSVGRQGNEKLFF.

This clonotype occurred many times. The V call is TRBV7-3, the J call TRBJ2-3, with 7 bases that match TRBD2. This CDR3 has 16 residues. The germline V gene has CDR1 SGHTA and CDR2 FQGTGA. J lost 2 bases, V lost 2 bases, and 7 bases had no gene match. The CDR3 here is CASSLLGRGITDTQYF. The CDR3 DNA follows: TGTGCCAGCAGCTTACTCGGGCGGGGGATCACAGATACGCAGTATTTT.

In this sample, this clonotype turned up many times. The chain is built from TRBV12-3 or TRBV12-4 and TRBJ1-2; D not resolved. V was trimmed by 10 bases and J by 8 bases, leaving 14 bases between them. The CDR3 sequence is 11 residues long. The CDR3 sequence: CATRTVVGYTF. As DNA, the CDR3 is TGTGCCACTAGGACGGTCGTGGGCTACACCTTC.

This clonotype occurred a few times. The chain combines TRBV15 with TRBJ2-7; the D gene is possibly TRBD1 (5 bases). There are 16 residues in the CDR3. With 0 bases removed from V and 0 bases from J, the gap between germline ends came to 12 bases. The germline V gene encodes CDR1 LNHNV and CDR2 YYDKDF (reference sequence). CDR3 bases: TGTGCCACCAGCAGAGATATCGGCAGGGACTCCTACGAGCAGTACTTC. Translation gives CATSRDIGRDSYEQYF.

At least ten counts were recorded for this clonotype. This sequence joins TRBV7-8 and TRBJ2-7; no clear D. This CDR3 contains 17 residues. Germline CDR1 SGHVS, CDR2 FQNEAQ. V was pared by 6 bases and J by 0 bases, with 21 bases between. The CDR3 nucleotides are TGTGCCAGCAGAGTAGAGGCTCTGGGCCAGCGCTCCTACGAGCAGTACTTC. This gives the protein CASRVEALGQRSYEQYF.

This clonotype was counted at least ten times. This sequence joins TRBV7-8 and TRBJ1-1; D not certain. CDR3 length: 13 residues. The V gene's germline CDR1 is SGHVS and CDR2 FQNEAQ. V was trimmed by 3 bases and J by 8 bases, leaving 13 bases between them. CDR3 residues: CASSFATTGEAFF. In nucleotides, the CDR3 is TGTGCCAGCAGCTTTGCCACTACTGGGGAAGCTTTCTTT.

The V call is TRBV12-3 or TRBV12-4, the J call TRBJ2-5; 8 bases map to TRBD1. The CDR3 has 13 residues. V gave up 3 bases and J gave up 7 bases; unmatched junction bases: 4. CDR3 sequence reads: CASSFRQGLTQYF. As DNA, the CDR3 is TGTGCCAGCAGTTTCAGACAGGGGCTGACCCAGTACTTC.

This clonotype appeared a few times. The V and J genes are TRBV7-9 and TRBJ2-3; possible D gene TRBD2, 6 bases. There are 16 residues in the CDR3. V lost 5 bases and J 5 bases, leaving 20 bases between the germline ends. CDR1 and CDR2 from the germline V gene are SEHNR and FQNEAQ (reference sequence). CDR3 nucleotides: TGTGCCAGCAGCCCGAATCGACGGGAGAGAGGAGATACGCAGTATTTT. This encodes CASSPNRRERGDTQYF.

This clonotype was found many times. This chain connects TRBV6-6 to TRBJ2-1; 11 nucleotides align to TRBD2. The ends lost 4 bases at V and 4 bases at J; junction bases unmatched: 12. Germline loops: CDR1 MNHNY, CDR2 SVGAGI (reference sequence). The CDR3 consists of 18 residues. CDR3 DNA: TGTGCCAGCAGTTCAAGACTTAGCGGGAGGGCCCTTTACAATGAGCAGTTCTTC. It translates to CASSSRLSGRALYNEQFF.

This clonotype was detected many times. This chain connects TRBV11-2 to TRBJ2-3; tentatively, D is TRBD1 (6 bases). The CDR3 has 15 residues. V lost 5 bases and J 4 bases, leaving 16 bases between the germline ends. Germline CDR1 is SGHAT and CDR2 is FQNNGV. The CDR3: CASSTFRGRADTQYF. DNA of the CDR3: TGTGCCAGCAGCACGTTCAGGGGAAGGGCAGATACGCAGTATTTT.

This clonotype showed up many times. V usage is TRBV7-2 and J usage is TRBJ1-5; 10 nucleotides align to TRBD1. The trim removed 2 bases at V and 4 bases at J, leaving 5 bases unmatched. CDR1 is SGHTA, CDR2 FQGNSA, per germline. The CDR3 sequence is 16 residues long. The CDR3 loop reads CASSLSGTGVNQPQHF. The CDR3 DNA follows: TGTGCCAGCAGCTTATCGGGGACAGGGGTTAATCAGCCCCAGCATTTT.

The gene calls are TRBV30 and TRBJ1-3; D remains unclear. CDR3 length: 13 residues. V lost 1 base to trimming and J lost 4 bases, with 8 bases between them. The V gene's germline CDR1 is GTSNPN and CDR2 SVGIG (reference sequence). DNA for the CDR3: TGTGCCTGGAGTGAGGCAGAGGGAAACACCATATATTTT. Protein product: CAWSEAEGNTIYF.

In regard to this clonotype: This may be a read error, as it is one base from a much larger clone. The V call is TRBV27, the J call TRBJ1-6; the D is unclear. This CDR3 has 18 residues. Trimming stripped 2 bases from V and 0 bases from J, with 14 bases between. Germline CDR1 MNHEY, CDR2 SMNVEV (reference sequence). CDR3 bases: TGTGCCAGCAGTTTAAGTAGGGCAAGGAGCTCCTATAATTCACCCCTCCACTTT. Amino acids: CASSLSRARSSYNSPLHF.

This clonotype was recorded at least ten times. The CDR3 protein is CAISEFGVERFF. CDR3 sequence (DNA): TGTGCCATCAGTGAGTTCGGGGTAGAACGGTTCTTC. The gene calls are TRBV10-3 and TRBJ2-1; D possibly corresponds to TRBD2 (5 bases). The CDR3 loop spans 12 amino acids. Trimming pared 1 base from V and 15 bases from J, leaving 13 bases between. CDR1 is ENHRY and CDR2 is SYGVKD in the germline V gene.